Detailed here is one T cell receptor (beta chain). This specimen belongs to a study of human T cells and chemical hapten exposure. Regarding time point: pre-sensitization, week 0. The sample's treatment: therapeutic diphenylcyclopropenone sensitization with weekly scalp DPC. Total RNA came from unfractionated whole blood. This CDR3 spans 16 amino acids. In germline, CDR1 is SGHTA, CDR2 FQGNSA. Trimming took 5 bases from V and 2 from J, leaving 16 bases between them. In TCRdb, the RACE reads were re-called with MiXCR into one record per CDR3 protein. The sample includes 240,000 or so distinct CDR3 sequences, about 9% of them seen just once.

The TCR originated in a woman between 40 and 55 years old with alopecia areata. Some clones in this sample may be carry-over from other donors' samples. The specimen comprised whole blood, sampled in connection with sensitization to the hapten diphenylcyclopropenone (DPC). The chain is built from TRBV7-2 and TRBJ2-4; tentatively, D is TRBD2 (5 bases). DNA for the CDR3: TGTGCCAGCAGCCCAGCGGCGAGGGCCCCCAAAAACATTCAGTACTTC. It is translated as CASSPAARAPKNIQYF.